This T cell receptor beta chain is drawn from a study of blood T cell repertoires in COVID-19 (dated by TCRdb to the early 2020s). General notes on the study: Collaborator samples came from the United States, Italy and Spain and covered acute and convalescent phases of COVID-19. Where HLA class I and class II types were available, the types were taken from metadata supplied by the sample provider, not from assay-based typing. The samples were drawn from the first 160 participants of the ongoing ImmuneRACE study and from 950 to 1,500 subjects provided by 6 global collaborators. The prospective study material was composed of cDNA or gDNA derived from T cells, B-cell-depleted T cells, or PBMCs. The repertoires were released in a freely available public database meant as a resource for research on the immune response to SARS-CoV-2. The sample metadata nearly always contained a de-identified subject ID, COVID-19 status, age in years and sex. The dataset comprised deeply sampled blood TCRbeta repertoires from subjects exposed to, actively infected with, or recovered from COVID-19. General study outcomes and caveats: How much clinical and demographic metadata was included differed by source and by participant, and the metadata was provided uncurated.

Of note for this clone: The target of this receptor is not known. Base quality data are lacking; no much larger clone is found one base away.

Enrolling through a virtual design, the prospective study's participants ranged in age from roughly 18 to 90 years and lived across 24 United States geographic areas. In the prospective study, participants were assigned to cohorts based on the clinical history participants reported in a screening survey and a study questionnaire. In the prospective study, mobile phlebotomists collected whole blood, serum and a nasopharyngeal or oropharyngeal swab from each participant. Prospective study participants could optionally give additional blood draws and questionnaires over a roughly 2-month period. Blood samples from the prospective study were shipped frozen or at room temperature prior to DNA extraction. The germline V gene provides CDR1 SGHDT and CDR2 YYEEEE. The CDR3 holds 18 amino acids from the cysteine to the phenylalanine. Only the CDR3 region is kept as DNA, spanning 54 bases read in frame from base 1. Germline trimming amounts to 4 bases on V and 6 bases on J, with 17 as the count of junction bases outside the gene matches.

TCRbeta CDR3 regions were amplified from genomic DNA by means of the immunoSEQ Assay, a bias-controlled multiplex PCR. In the paper's pipeline: The number of nucleated cells in each sample was estimated from the amplification of reference gene primers within the assay. Sequence reads were collapsed and filtered to measure the absolute abundance of every unique TCRbeta CDR3 rearrangement. For each sample, productive Simpson clonality was calculated as the square root of Simpson's diversity index over productive rearrangements. TCRdb took over this immuneACCESS table, retaining in-frame rearrangements with V and J assigned. Such tables are incomplete; in checked studies, under half of the missing clones stem from an unresolved V gene, and the remainder is unexplained. For V, J and clone size, that table is used; D and trimming come from the DNA. The sample records roughly 200,000 clones, roughly 89% of which are singletons. 2% to 2.5% of the sample rests with the top ten.

This receptor was identified in a woman in her forties with acute COVID-19. The sequenced sample consisted of PBMCs or T cells enriched from blood (not recorded which). The chain employs TRBV5-6 and TRBJ2-1, and 9 junctional nucleotides match TRBD1. For the CDR3, the sequence is CASSGGQGALLGPNEQFF. The sequenced DNA is TGTGCCAGCAGCGGGGGACAGGGTGCGCTTCTAGGTCCCAATGAGCAGTTCTTC.